The present TCR beta chain was sequenced within a study of blood T cell repertoires in COVID-19. Study details: Material from acute and convalescent COVID-19 was sourced from the United States, Italy and Spain.

Original data processing: Amplifying reference gene primers gave estimates of nucleated cell counts. Generated by immunoSEQ multiplex PCR, the TCRdb table keeps only in-frame clones and is missing some. For V, J and clone size, that table is used; D and trimming come from the DNA. Of a few hundred thousand clones detected, 87% appear once; the ten largest clones hold about 10%. A Seattle source enrolled patients during active infection and followed them longitudinally. In germline, CDR1 is LGHDT, CDR2 YNNKEL (reference sequence). The length of the CDR3 is 15 residues. The ends lost 6 bases at V and 0 bases at J; junction bases unmatched: 6.

This TCR came from a woman aged 30 to 39 with COVID-19, enrolled during active disease. V is TRBV3-1 (or the pseudogene TRBV3-2) and J is TRBJ1-1; 8 nucleotides agree with TRBD1. The material sequenced was peripheral blood. The CDR3 DNA follows: TGTGCCAGCAGGACAGGGGCGGGGGTGAACACTGAAGCTTTCTTT. This encodes CASRTGAGVNTEAFF.